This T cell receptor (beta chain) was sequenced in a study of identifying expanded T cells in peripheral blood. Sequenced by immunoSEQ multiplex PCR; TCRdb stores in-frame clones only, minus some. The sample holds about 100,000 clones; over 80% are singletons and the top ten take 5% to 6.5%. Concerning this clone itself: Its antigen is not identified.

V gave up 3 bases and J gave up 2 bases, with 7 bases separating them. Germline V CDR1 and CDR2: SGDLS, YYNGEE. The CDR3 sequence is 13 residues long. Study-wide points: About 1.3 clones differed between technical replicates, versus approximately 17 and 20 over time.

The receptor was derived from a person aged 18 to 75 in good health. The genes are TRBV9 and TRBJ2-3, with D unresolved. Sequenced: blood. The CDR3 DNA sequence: TGTGCCAGCAGCGAAGACTCCACAGATACGCAGTATTTT. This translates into CASSEDSTDTQYF.